Following are 14 T cell receptor delta chains from one sample sequenced in a study of gamma-delta T cells after stem cell transplantation. TCRdb applied CATT to the RT-PCR reads for clone calling. The sample shows roughly 3,000 delta-chain clones, just over 3% of them seen only once. What was sequenced was gamma-delta T cells. These receptors all come from a human donor. It is not recorded whose cells these are; they may come from a transplant donor.

This clone has more than one count but fewer than ten. One base separates it from a far larger clone, so it is likely a read error. V is TRDV2 and J is TRDJ1, with 9 bases that match TRDD3. Germline values: CDR1 GEAIGNYY, CDR2 EKD. The CDR3 spans 19 residues. As DNA, the CDR3 is TGTGCCTGTGACACCATGAGTACTGGGGGACATAAGTACACCGATAAACTCACCTTT. Protein product: CACDTMSTGGHKYTDKLTF.

In its sample, this clone is medium-sized. The V gene is TRDV2, the J gene TRDJ1; 11 positions match TRDD3. CDR1 is GEAIGNYY, CDR2 EKD, per germline. Germline trimming cut 3 bases from V and 0 bases from J; bases unmatched to any gene: 20. CDR3 size: 21 residues. CDR3 region: CACDSILGGYAKGSYTDKLIF. CDR3 bases: TGTGCCTGTGACTCGATCCTTGGGGGATACGCGAAGGGGTCGTACACCGATAAACTCATCTTT.

On this clone itself: TCRdb's protein for this DNA is that of a much larger clone and differs from the translation at residue 9, likely a read error; the protein shown is the DNA translation. The gene calls are TRDV2 and TRDJ1, with TRDD3 matching 7 bases. Trimming took 0 bases from V and 4 from J; bases not matched to a gene: 13. The CDR3 loop spans 17 amino acids. Germline V CDR1 and CDR2: GEAIGNYY, EKD. The CDR3 DNA follows: TGTGCCTGTGACACCTTGAGTACTGAGGGATACAACGATAAACTCATCTTT. Amino acids: CACDTLSTEGYNDKLIF.

This clone showed up just a few times. A far more abundant clone sits one base away, making this likely a read error. At the DNA level, this CDR3 is encoded by other sequences in the same sample as well. The chain couples TRDV2 to TRDJ1; the match to TRDD3 covers 9 bases. V dropped 1 base and J dropped 0; count of bases not matched to a gene: 5. The length of the CDR3 is 16 residues. Germline V CDR1 and CDR2: GEAIGNYY, EKD. The CDR3 spells CACDTLLGENTDKLIF. The DNA of the CDR3 is TGTGCCTGTGACACTCTACTGGGGGAAAACACCGATAAACTCATCTTT.

This clone occurred a few times. One base away lies a much larger clone, so this may be a sequencing read error. The V gene is TRDV2, the J gene TRDJ1, with 8 bases matching TRDD3. Trimming at V came to 1 base and at J to 4 bases, leaving 7 bases not matched to a gene. The CDR3 runs 15 residues. Germline CDR1 GEAIGNYY, CDR2 EKD. The CDR3 nucleotides read TGTGCCTGTGACACAGTAGGGATACGAGACGATAAACTCATCTTT. Amino acids: CACDTVGIRDDKLIF.

This clone was recorded a few times. With a far larger clone one base away, a read error is the likely cause. The sample has other DNA sequences that encode this CDR3 too. The chain carries TRDV2 and TRDJ1; 12 bases line up with TRDD3. This CDR3 comprises 17 residues. In germline, CDR1 is GEAIGNYY, CDR2 EKD. V lost 1 base to trimming and J lost 5 bases; unmatched junction nucleotides: 10. This chain's CDR3 is CACDTLGDTGYTDKLIF. The CDR3 nucleotides read TGTGCCTGTGACACACTGGGGGATACTGGTTATACTGATAAACTCATCTTT.

This clone occurred a few times. TCRdb's protein, taken from a much larger clone, differs from this DNA's translation at residue 4, likely owing to a read error; the protein displayed comes from the DNA. The chain recombines TRDV2 with TRDJ1; the D gene is possibly TRDD3 (5 bases). This CDR3 comprises 16 residues. Germline CDR1 reads GEAIGNYY; CDR2 reads EKD. The CDR3 region is CACGTLEGGEGHKLIF. In DNA, the CDR3 is TGTGCCTGTGGCACCCTCGAAGGAGGGGAAGGGCATAAACTCATCTTT.

In the case of this clone: A far larger clone is a single base away, which makes a read error likely. At the DNA level, this CDR3 is encoded by other sequences in the same sample as well. The rearrangement links TRDV2 to TRDJ1; D perhaps matches TRDD3 (5 bases). The CDR3 runs 17 residues. Per germline, CDR1 GEAIGNYY and CDR2 EKD. The CDR3 sequence is CACDSIDTPTYTDKLIF. The DNA for the CDR3 is TGTGCCTGTGATTCAATCGATACCCCCACTTACACCGATAAACTCATCTTC.

This clone was detected a few times. A far larger clone is one base from this, pointing to a likely read error. Other nucleotide sequences from this sample produce the same CDR3. J is TRDJ1 and V is TRDV2, with D perhaps matching TRDD3 (9 bases). The CDR3 is 17 residues long. Trimming removed 7 bases from V and 2 bases from J, with 25 bases in between. Germline CDR1 is GEAIGNYY and CDR2 is EKD. CDR3 amino acids: CACDQLPTLGDTDKLIF. CDR3 in DNA: TGTGCCTGCGATCAACTTCCTACTCTGGGGGATACCGATAAACTCATCTTT.

This clone was detected a few times. TCRdb shows a much larger clone's protein in place of this DNA's translation, and the two differ at residue 16, likely through a read error; the protein shown is translated from the DNA. The chain employs TRDV2 and TRDJ1, with TRDD3 matching over 12 bases. V shed 3 bases and J 13 bases; nucleotides not matched to a gene: 23. Germline CDR1 and CDR2: GEAIGNYY and EKD. The CDR3 extends over 18 amino acids. The CDR3 sequence: CACDPVQGLSGGYAEPIF. The CDR3 DNA is TGTGCCTGTGACCCCGTCCAGGGCCTTTCTGGGGGATACGCCGAACCCATCTTT.

A word on this clone: This sequence is one base from a far larger clone and is likely a read error. The chain links TRDV2 to TRDJ1; 7 nucleotides align to TRDD3. From germline, CDR1 is GEAIGNYY and CDR2 EKD. The CDR3 is 15 residues long. The CDR3 DNA sequence: TGTGCCTGTGGCACCGTGGGGGACCACACCGATAAACTCATCTTT. Its protein product is CACGTVGDHTDKLIF.

This clone was seen a handful of times. The protein TCRdb lists belongs to a much larger clone and differs from this DNA's translation at residue 13, which points to a read error; the protein shown is made from the DNA. The rearrangement links TRDV2 to TRDJ2; 12 bases line up with TRDD3. Germline CDR1 and CDR2: GEAIGNYY and EKD. The CDR3 spans 17 residues. DNA for the CDR3: TGTGCCTGTGACCGATTACTGGGGGATACCGGGACAGAACAACTCTTCTTT. It translates to CACDRLLGDTGTEQLFF.

This clone is deemed large. V gene TRDV2 combines with J gene TRDJ1; 7 nucleotides line up with TRDD3. Germline CDR1 GEAIGNYY, CDR2 EKD. The CDR3 has 15 amino acids. With 0 bases clipped from V and 0 bases from J, the junction kept 3 bases outside the gene matches. The CDR3 DNA follows: TGTGCCTGTGACACCGTGGGGGACCACACCGATAAACTCATCTTT. This sequence encodes CACDTVGDHTDKLIF.

This clone was detected only a few times. This likely traces to a read error, being one base from a far larger clone. Other DNA sequences in the same sample also yield this CDR3. CDR3 in amino acids: CACDLVGDRSDKLIF. For the CDR3, the DNA is TGTGCCTGTGATTTGGTGGGGGATAGATCCGATAAACTCATCTTT. The chain carries TRDV2 and TRDJ1; 9 nucleotides align to TRDD3. The germline V gene encodes CDR1 GEAIGNYY and CDR2 EKD. The CDR3 extends over 15 amino acids. The V and J ends lost 4 bases and 3 bases, in that order; junction bases with no gene match: 8.